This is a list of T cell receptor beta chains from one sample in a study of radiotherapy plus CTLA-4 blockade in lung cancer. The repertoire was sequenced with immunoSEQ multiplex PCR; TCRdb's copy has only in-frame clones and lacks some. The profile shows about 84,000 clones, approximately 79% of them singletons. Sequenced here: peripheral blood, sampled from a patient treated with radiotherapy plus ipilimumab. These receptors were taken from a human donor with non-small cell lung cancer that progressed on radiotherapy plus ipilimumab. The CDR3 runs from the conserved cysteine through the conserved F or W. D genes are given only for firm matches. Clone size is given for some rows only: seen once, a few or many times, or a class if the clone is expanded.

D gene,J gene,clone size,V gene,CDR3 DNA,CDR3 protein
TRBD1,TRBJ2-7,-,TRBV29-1,TGCAGCGTCGGGACAGGGGGCCCCTACGAGCAGTACTTC,CSVGTGGPYEQYF
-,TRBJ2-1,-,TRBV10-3,TGTGCCATCAGTGAAGGTAGGGAGCAGTTCTTC,CAISEGREQFF
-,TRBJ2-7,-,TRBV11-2,TGTGCCAGCAGCTTAGTAAATTTGGCGGCACAGTACTTC,CASSLVNLAAQYF
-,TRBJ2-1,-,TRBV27,TGTGCCAGCAGTTCGACAGTCGGGAATGAGCAGTTCTTC,CASSSTVGNEQFF
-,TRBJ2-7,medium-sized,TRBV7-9,TGTGCCAGCAGCTACAGGGAGCACTACGAGCAGTACTTC,CASSYREHYEQYF
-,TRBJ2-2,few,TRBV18,TGTGCCAGCTCACCAAGCGGTGAAGGGAAAGCCGGGGAGCTGTTTTTT,CASSPSGEGKAGELFF
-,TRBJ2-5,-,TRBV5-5,TGTGCCAGCACCTCGGGCCCCCGTCGTGGGGAGACCCAGTACTTC,CASTSGPRRGETQYF
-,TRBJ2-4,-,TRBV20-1,TGCAGTGGCGAGCGGTCCACCATTCAGTACTTC,CSGERSTIQYF
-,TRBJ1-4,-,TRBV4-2,TGTGCCAGCAGCCAAGCGACGGCCCCAGGCACTAATGAAAAACTGTTTTTT,CASSQATAPGTNEKLFF
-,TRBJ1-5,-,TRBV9,TGTGCCAGCAGCCTTGATGACAAGGGTCAGCCCCAGCATTTT,CASSLDDKGQPQHF
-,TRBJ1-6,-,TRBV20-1,TGCAGTGCTAGAGATATTATATCCCTCCACTTT,CSARDIISLHF
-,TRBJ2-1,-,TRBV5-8,TGTGCCAGCAGCTTGGGGGGCCCCGATGAGCAGTTCTTC,CASSLGGPDEQFF
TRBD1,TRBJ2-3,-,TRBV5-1,TGCGCCAGCAGTTCGACAGGGTCCACAGATACGCAGTATTTT,CASSSTGSTDTQYF
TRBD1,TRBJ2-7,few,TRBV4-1,TGCGCCAGCAGCTCCGGGACAGGGGAAGGCTACGAGCAGTACTTC,CASSSGTGEGYEQYF
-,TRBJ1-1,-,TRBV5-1,TGCGCCAGCAGCTTGGATTCTCGGGAGGGGAGCACTGAAGCTTTCTTT,CASSLDSREGSTEAFF
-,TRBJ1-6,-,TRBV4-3,TGCGCCAGCAGTAAAGATACGTCGACCCCACCCCTCCACTTT,CASSKDTSTPPLHF
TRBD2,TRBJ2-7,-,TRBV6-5,TGTGCCAGCGGGGGGCTAGCGGGCTACGAGCAGTACTTC,CASGGLAGYEQYF
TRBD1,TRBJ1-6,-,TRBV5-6,TGTGCCAGCAGCCGGGACAGCCTGACTTATAATTCACCCCTCCACTTT,CASSRDSLTYNSPLHF
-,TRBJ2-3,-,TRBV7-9,TGTGCCAGCAGCTTAGGGGGCTGGTGGGCTCGAGCAGATACGCAGTATTTT,CASSLGGWWARADTQYF
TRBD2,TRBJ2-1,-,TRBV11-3,TGTGCCAGCAGCTTAGTGCCTAGCGGGGCGGCAGGCAATGAGCAGTTCTTC,CASSLVPSGAAGNEQFF
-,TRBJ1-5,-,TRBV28,TGTGCCAGCAGGGCGGGGCGCAATCAGCCCCAGCATTTT,CASRAGRNQPQHF
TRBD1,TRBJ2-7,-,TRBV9,TGTGCCAGCAGCGTAGGAGGGGGCGGCTACGAGCAGTACTTC,CASSVGGGGYEQYF
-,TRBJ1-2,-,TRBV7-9,TGTGCCAGCAGCGGTTCTGCTAACTATGGCTACACCTTC,CASSGSANYGYTF
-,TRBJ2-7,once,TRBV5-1,TGCGCCAGCAGCTTGGGGCAGGATATCTACGAGCAGTACTTC,CASSLGQDIYEQYF
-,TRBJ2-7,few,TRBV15,TGTGCCACCAGCAGAGATAGTATGGGAGACTACGAGCAGTACTTC,CATSRDSMGDYEQYF
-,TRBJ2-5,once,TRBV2,TGTGCCAGCAGGGGGACTGTCGAGGGGACCCAGTACTTC,CASRGTVEGTQYF
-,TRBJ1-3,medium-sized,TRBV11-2,TGTGCCAGCAGCTTGTTTATGGGGACTGGAAACACCATATATTTT,CASSLFMGTGNTIYF
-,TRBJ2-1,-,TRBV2,TGTGCCAGCAGTGACAGGGGTCAATCCTACAATGAGCAGTTCTTC,CASSDRGQSYNEQFF
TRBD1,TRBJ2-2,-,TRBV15,TGTGCCACCAGCAGGGACAGGGAATACACCGGGGAGCTGTTTTTT,CATSRDREYTGELFF
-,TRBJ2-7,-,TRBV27,TGTGCCAGCAGTTCGTCGCCAGATGCATCCTACGAGCAGTACTTC,CASSSSPDASYEQYF
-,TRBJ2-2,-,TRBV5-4,TGTGCCAGCGGTAGTAGTCGGGACGGGGAGCTGTTTTTT,CASGSSRDGELFF
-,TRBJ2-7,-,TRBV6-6,TGTGCCAGCACCCCCAGGCAGGGCCTCTACGAGCAGTACTTC,CASTPRQGLYEQYF
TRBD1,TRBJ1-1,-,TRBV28,TGTGCCAGCAGTTCTGGGACAGCTTACGCTTTCTTT,CASSSGTAYAFF
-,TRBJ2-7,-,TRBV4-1,TGTGCCAGCAGCCACCAATCAAGGCCCGCGGACGAGCAGTACTTC,CASSHQSRPADEQYF
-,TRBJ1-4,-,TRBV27,TGTGCCAGCAGTTTAGGCGGTGAAAAACTGTTTTTT,CASSLGGEKLFF
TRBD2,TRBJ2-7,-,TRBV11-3,TGTGCCAGCAGCTCTAGAGGGTTAGCGGGATACGAGCAGTACTTC,CASSSRGLAGYEQYF
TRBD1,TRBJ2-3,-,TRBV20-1,TGCAGTGCCGAGACAGGGACGCAGTATTTT,CSAETGTQYF
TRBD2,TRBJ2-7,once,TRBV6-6,TGTGCCAGCAGTTACTCTGGCGGGAGTAGTCCCTACGAGCAGTACTTC,CASSYSGGSSPYEQYF
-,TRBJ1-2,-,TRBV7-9,TGTGCCAGCAGCTTAGTAGGGTATGGCTACACCTTC,CASSLVGYGYTF
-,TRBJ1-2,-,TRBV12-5,TGTGCTAGTGGTTTGGGCCAGTCCGGCTATGGCTACACCTTC,CASGLGQSGYGYTF
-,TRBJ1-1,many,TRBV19,TGTGCCAGTAGTATGGGTGGGAACACTGAAGCTTTCTTT,CASSMGGNTEAFF
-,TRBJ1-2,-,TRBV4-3,TGCGCCAGCAGCCAAGATCATTCAGGTAGACTCTATGGCTACACCTTC,CASSQDHSGRLYGYTF
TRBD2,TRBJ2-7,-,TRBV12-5,TGTGCTAGTGGTCCGACTAGCGGGAACAACGAGCAGTACTTC,CASGPTSGNNEQYF
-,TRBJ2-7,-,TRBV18,TGTGCCAGCTCACCACCGCAGGGGCCGTGGGAGCAGTACTTC,CASSPPQGPWEQYF
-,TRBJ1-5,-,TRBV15,TGTGCCACCAGCATGATTGGAACGAGCAATCAGCCCCAGCATTTT,CATSMIGTSNQPQHF
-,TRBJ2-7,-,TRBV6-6,TGTGCCAGCAGTTACTCCCCCAGCGAGCAGTACTTC,CASSYSPSEQYF
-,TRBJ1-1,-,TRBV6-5,TGTGCCAGCAGTTACACGTCCGGGACTGAAGCTTTCTTT,CASSYTSGTEAFF
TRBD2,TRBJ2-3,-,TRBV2,TGTGCCAGCAGCAAGACTAGCGGGGGGGACCTTAGCACAGATACGCAGTATTTT,CASSKTSGGDLSTDTQYF
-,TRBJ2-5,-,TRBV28,TGTGCCAGCACCCTAAGTGGGGGGCCGAAGTCAGAGACCCAGTACTTC,CASTLSGGPKSETQYF
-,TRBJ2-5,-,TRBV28,TGTGCCAGCAGATTCGGAGGGAGAGATGGCGAGACCCAGTACTTC,CASRFGGRDGETQYF
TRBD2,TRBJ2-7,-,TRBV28,TGTGCCAGCAGTCCCCCGGGACTAGCGGGGTACGAGCAGTACTTC,CASSPPGLAGYEQYF
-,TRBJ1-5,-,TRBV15,TGTGCCACCAGCAGAGGGGGGGGAGGTGATCAGCCCCAGCATTTT,CATSRGGGGDQPQHF
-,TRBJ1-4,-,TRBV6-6,TGTGCCAGCCGGGGCAAAAATGAAAAACTGTTTTTT,CASRGKNEKLFF
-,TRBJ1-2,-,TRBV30,TGTGCCTGGAGTGAGGGGACTTATGGCTACACCTTC,CAWSEGTYGYTF
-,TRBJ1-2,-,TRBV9,TGTGCCAGCAGCGTAGCTGCCGCCTATGGCTACACCTTC,CASSVAAAYGYTF
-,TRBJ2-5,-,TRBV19,TGTGCCAGTAGCCCACAGGATCAAGGAAGTGGCCAGTACTTC,CASSPQDQGSGQYF
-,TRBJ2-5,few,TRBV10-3,TGTGCCATCAGACAGGGTCAAGAGACCCAGTACTTC,CAIRQGQETQYF